The clone carrying this T cell receptor beta chain was recorded once. This specimen includes other DNA sequences encoding the same CDR3. From germline, CDR1 is SEHNR and CDR2 FQNEAQ (reference sequence). V lost 2 bases and J lost 4, with 6 bases in between. This CDR3 region has 13 residues. The sample is drawn from a study of Ad26.COV2.S vaccination and SARS-CoV-2 variants. Study-wide context: Dosing was one shot or two shots 56 days apart.

As to treatment: 15 to 20 received Ad26.COV2.S at low or high dose, single or two shots; five or six received placebo; per-sample allocation not given. The samples were gathered on day 63 after the first injection of vaccine or placebo. Wuhan-strain SARS-CoV-2 spike was expressed by the Ad26 vector that made up the vaccine. Sequenced by immunoSEQ multiplex PCR; TCRdb stores in-frame clones only, minus some. The sample has about 680,000 clones; about 90% are singletons. The chain has TRBV7-9 and TRBJ1-5; D gene unclear. The clonotype was recovered from a person aged 18-60 years who received the Ad26.COV2.S COVID-19 vaccine or a placebo. This material consisted of peripheral blood, taken in a trial of Ad26.COV2.S vaccine versus placebo. CDR3: CASSLSGNQPQHF. Written as DNA, the CDR3 is TGTGCCAGCAGCTTATCAGGTAATCAGCCCCAGCATTTT.